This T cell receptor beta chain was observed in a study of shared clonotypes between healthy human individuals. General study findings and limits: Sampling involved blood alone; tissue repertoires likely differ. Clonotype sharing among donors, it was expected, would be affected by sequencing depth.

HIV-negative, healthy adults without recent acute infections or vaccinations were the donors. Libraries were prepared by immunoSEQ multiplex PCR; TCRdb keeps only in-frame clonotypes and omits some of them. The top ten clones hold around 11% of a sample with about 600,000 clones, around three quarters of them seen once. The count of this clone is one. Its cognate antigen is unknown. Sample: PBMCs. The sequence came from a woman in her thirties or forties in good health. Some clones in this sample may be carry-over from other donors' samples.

This chain's CDR3 is CASLGQGHEQYF. For the CDR3, the DNA is TGTGCCAGCCTGGGACAGGGGCACGAGCAGTACTTC. V is TRBV6-5 and J is TRBJ2-7, with 10 bases aligning to TRBD1. CDR3 length: 12 amino acids. Trimming at V came to 8 bases and at J to 5 bases, leaving 3 bases not matched to a gene. Germline V gives CDR1 MNHEY, CDR2 SVGAGI.